What follows are 5 T cell receptor beta chains derived from one specimen sequenced in a study of blood T cell repertoires in COVID-19. Clones were read by immunoSEQ multiplex PCR, and TCRdb kept only the in-frame ones, dropping some. Of approximately 140,000 clones in the sample, 84% were seen once. Sequenced: peripheral blood. Receptors were obtained from a man in his fifties or sixties with acute or convalescent COVID-19.

The gene calls are TRBV24-1 and TRBJ2-5; 7 nucleotides line up with TRBD1. V dropped 1 base and J dropped 1; count of bases not matched to a gene: 5. The germline V gene encodes CDR1 KGHDR and CDR2 SFDVKD. This CDR3 is built from 16 residues. In nucleotides, the CDR3 is TGTGCCACCAGTGATTTATCAGGGGGTTTCCAAGAGACCCAGTACTTC. As protein: CATSDLSGGFQETQYF.

This clone was counted only a few times. The rearrangement uses TRBV6-4 and TRBJ2-1, with 13 bases identical to TRBD2. This CDR3 contains 18 residues. V shed 0 bases, J shed 4 bases, and the junction held 6 bases outside the gene matches. In germline, CDR1 is MRHNA, CDR2 SNTAGT. The CDR3 here is CASSDSRPGLAGYNEQFF. In DNA, the CDR3 is TGTGCCAGCAGTGACTCGCGACCGGGACTAGCGGGATACAATGAGCAGTTCTTC.

The genes are TRBV28 and TRBJ2-2; tentatively, D is TRBD2 (6 bases). Trimming cost V 5 bases and J 4 bases, with 14 bases left between them. Looked up from germline, CDR1 is MDHEN and CDR2 is SYDVKM. This CDR3 has 15 amino acids. This chain's CDR3 is CASSRAMGGTGELFF. The DNA of the CDR3 is TGTGCCAGCAGTAGAGCGATGGGGGGCACCGGGGAGCTGTTTTTT. The variable domain in full, completed from reference TRBV28 and TRBJ2-2, reads DVKVTQSSRYLVKRTGEKVFLECVQDMDHENMFWYRQDPGLGLRLIYFSYDVKMKEKGDIPEGYSVSREKKERFSLILESASTNQTSMYLCASSRAMGGTGELFFGEGSRLTVL.

J is TRBJ1-6 and V is TRBV27, with D perhaps TRBD1 (6 bases). The CDR3 is made up of 15 amino acids. CDR1 is MNHEY and CDR2 is SMNVEV in the germline V gene (reference sequence). Trimming pared 6 bases from V and 5 bases from J, leaving 14 bases between. CDR3 sequence (DNA): TGTGCCAGCAGCCACGGGACACCGAATAATTCACCCCTCCACTTT. This translates into CASSHGTPNNSPLHF.

The genes are TRBV25-1 and TRBJ2-3; unclear D gene. V dropped 3 bases and J dropped 3 bases, with 4 bases sitting between them. CDR1 and CDR2 from the germline V gene are MGHDK and SYGVNS. The CDR3 is 12 amino acids. The CDR3 coding sequence is TGTGCCAGCAGTGACATTACAGATACGCAGTATTTT. Its protein is CASSDITDTQYF.